The rows below give T cell receptor beta chains drawn from one sample of a study of blood T cell repertoires in COVID-19. Here immunoSEQ multiplex PCR was the method, and the copy in TCRdb shows in-frame clones only, minus some. The sample contains some 250,000 clones, 85% to 90% of which appear only once. Sequencing was done on a sample of peripheral blood. These receptors all come from a woman in her thirties or forties who had recovered from COVID-19. Each CDR3 is given with its conserved first and last residue. Each record gives: J gene, V gene, clone size, D gene, CDR3 protein, CDR3 DNA. The D gene is left open where the match is weak. Clone size is given for some rows only: seen once, a few or many times, or a class if the clone is expanded.

TRBJ1-1 TRBV4-1 . TRBD1 CASSQPRTGGNTEAFF TGCGCCAGCAGCCAACCGCGGACAGGGGGGAACACTGAAGCTTTCTTT
TRBJ2-1 TRBV5-1 . TRBD2 CASSWLAGGGVYNEQFF TGCGCCAGCAGCTGGCTAGCGGGAGGGGGGGTTTACAATGAGCAGTTCTTC
TRBJ2-7 TRBV7-2 . TRBD1 CASSPGQGLEQYF TGTGCCAGCAGCCCCGGACAGGGACTCGAGCAGTACTTC
TRBJ2-7 TRBV5-4 few . CASSFPGIYEQYF TGTGCCAGCAGCTTCCCGGGTATCTACGAGCAGTACTTC
TRBJ2-5 TRBV7-9 . TRBD2 CASSLTSGMETQYF TGTGCCAGCAGCCTAACTAGCGGGATGGAGACCCAGTACTTC
TRBJ1-3 TRBV7-7 . TRBD1 CASSPGGLAGNTIYF TGTGCTAGCAGCCCAGGGGGTTTAGCTGGAAACACCATATATTTT
TRBJ2-7 TRBV14 . TRBD2 CASSQPGLATYEQYF TGTGCCAGCAGCCAACCCGGACTAGCGACGTACGAGCAGTACTTC
TRBJ1-2 TRBV7-9 . TRBD1 CASSPTGQGAGGYTF TGTGCCAGCAGCCCCACGGGACAGGGGGCCGGGGGCTACACCTTC
TRBJ2-3 TRBV27 . TRBD2 CASTPVAGTTDTQYF TGTGCCAGCACCCCGGTAGCGGGGACCACAGATACGCAGTATTTT
TRBJ2-1 TRBV10-3 . TRBD2 CAIRPTSGRAYNEQFF TGTGCCATCAGACCAACTAGCGGGAGGGCGTACAATGAGCAGTTCTTC
TRBJ2-5 TRBV27 few . CASSLLLGEQETQYF TGTGCCAGCAGTTTACTCCTCGGGGAACAAGAGACCCAGTACTTC
TRBJ2-1 TRBV7-9 . TRBD2 CASSARLAGDNEQFF TGTGCCAGCAGCGCCCGACTAGCGGGTGACAATGAGCAGTTCTTC
TRBJ1-3 TRBV3-1/TRBV3-2 . TRBD1 CASSQGTGSGNTIYF TGTGCCAGCAGCCAAGGGACAGGCTCTGGAAACACCATATATTTT
TRBJ1-1 TRBV11-3 . . CASSSDTNTEAFF TGTGCCAGCAGCTCGGACACCAACACTGAAGCTTTCTTT
TRBJ2-7 TRBV5-1 . . CASSPQGLVYEQYF TGCGCCAGCAGCCCCCAGGGTCTAGTCTACGAGCAGTACTTC
TRBJ2-1 TRBV7-6 . . CASSFRGASDYNEQFF TGTGCCAGCAGCTTTCGGGGGGCTAGCGATTACAATGAGCAGTTCTTC
TRBJ2-7 TRBV19 . . CASSIFGPGPRVEQYF .
TRBJ2-6 TRBV14 . TRBD1 CASSPIGTGRGGANVLTF TGTGCCAGCAGCCCAATCGGGACAGGGAGAGGTGGGGCCAACGTCCTGACTTTC
TRBJ1-5 TRBV10-3 few . CASQDSGGGQPQHF TGTGCCAGCCAAGACTCCGGGGGTGGTCAGCCCCAGCATTTT
TRBJ2-1 TRBV14 . . CASSQKRADGEQFF TGTGCCAGCAGCCAAAAGAGGGCGGACGGTGAGCAGTTCTTC
TRBJ1-5 TRBV15 . TRBD1 CATSRQGARQPQHF TGTGCCACCAGCAGGCAGGGGGCCCGACAGCCCCAGCATTTT
TRBJ1-4 TRBV2 . . CASMRGSTNEKLFF TGTGCCAGCATGCGGGGGAGCACTAATGAAAAACTGTTTTTT
TRBJ2-3 TRBV5-1 . TRBD2 CASSLGGTSGPDTQYF TGCGCCAGCAGCTTGGGCGGGACTAGCGGGCCAGATACGCAGTATTTT
TRBJ2-4 TRBV5-6 . . CASSLSFGAGNIQYF TGTGCCAGCAGCTTGTCCTTCGGGGCGGGGAACATTCAGTACTTC
TRBJ1-4 TRBV4-3 . TRBD1 CASSQGDRGGEKLFF TGCGCCAGCAGCCAAGGGGACAGGGGGGGCGAAAAACTGTTTTTT
TRBJ1-3 TRBV19 once . CASSISRGDTIYF TGTGCCAGTAGTATTTCGCGCGGGGACACCATATATTTT